Listed below are T cell receptor beta chains from one sample, sequenced in a study of identical twins. TCRdb ran MiXCR on the 5' RACE reads and lists one entry per CDR3 protein. Of 400,000 to 550,000 distinct CDR3 sequences listed, roughly a fifth are singletons. These data were likewise used in another study, on T cells expressing NK-cell markers.

Specimen: CD4+ T cells sorted from blood. The receptors here all came from a woman aged 18-35 years in good health. Both conserved end residues are trimmed from each CDR3.

V gene: TRBV20-1; J gene: TRBJ2-1; CDR3 protein: SAAAGVPLNEQF
V gene: TRBV7-9; J gene: TRBJ2-7; CDR3 protein: ASSLAEDYEQY
V gene: TRBV20-1; J gene: TRBJ2-7; CDR3 protein: SARDSRAGEQY
V gene: TRBV29-1; J gene: TRBJ2-1; CDR3 protein: SVEREYEQF
V gene: TRBV27; J gene: TRBJ2-7; CDR3 protein: ASSLSWQGAREQY
V gene: TRBV5-6; J gene: TRBJ1-5; CDR3 protein: ASSVRDLRAQH
V gene: TRBV6-1; J gene: TRBJ1-6; CDR3 protein: ASRLGRRDSPLH
V gene: TRBV15; J gene: TRBJ1-5; CDR3 protein: ATSLTRGQSNQPQH
V gene: TRBV15; J gene: TRBJ2-1; CDR3 protein: ATSRNLLSYNEQF
V gene: TRBV18; J gene: TRBJ1-1; CDR3 protein: ASSPTRLRNTEAF
V gene: TRBV20-1; J gene: TRBJ2-1; CDR3 protein: SAPSGGANNEQF
V gene: TRBV20-1; J gene: TRBJ2-3; CDR3 protein: FARLGLAYGDTQY
V gene: TRBV2; J gene: TRBJ1-1; CDR3 protein: ASTREYEHTEAF
V gene: TRBV20-1; J gene: TRBJ1-2; CDR3 protein: SAPSDREAGYT